These 8 T cell receptor beta chains originate from one sample sequenced in a study of blood T cell repertoires in COVID-19. Produced via immunoSEQ multiplex PCR; TCRdb's table is partial and in-frame only. This sample has approximately 360,000 clones, with about 89% found just once. The sample taken for sequencing was PBMCs or T cells enriched from blood (not recorded which). Every receptor here comes from a man between 35 and 55 years old in a cohort exposed to, infected with or recovered from COVID-19 (not recorded which).

The rearrangement joins TRBV28 to TRBJ2-7; 11 bases are shared with TRBD1. The CDR3 runs to 14 residues. The germline gives CDR1 MDHEN, CDR2 SYDVKM. V shed 3 bases and J 6 bases; nucleotides not matched to a gene: 4. CDR3 coding DNA: TGTGCCAGCAGTTTCGGGACAGGGGGTAGCGAGCAGTACTTC. It yields the protein CASSFGTGGSEQYF.

The J gene is TRBJ2-1, the V gene TRBV2, with a tentative D call TRBD2 (7 bases). CDR1 and CDR2 (germline): SNHLY, FYNNEI. V gave up 8 bases and J gave up 6 bases, with 14 bases separating them. The CDR3 is 13 residues long. CDR3 amino acids: CASRGASSNEQFF. Written as DNA, the CDR3 is TGTGCCAGCCGGGGGGCTAGTTCCAATGAGCAGTTCTTC.

V is TRBV7-6 and J is TRBJ2-1; 7 bases line up with TRBD1. The CDR3 contains 17 residues. The ends lost 2 bases at V and 0 bases at J; junction bases unmatched: 7. CDR1 and CDR2 from the germline V gene are SGHVS and FNYEAQ. CDR3 in DNA: TGTGCCAGCAGCTTACGACAGGGACGGAACTCCTACAATGAGCAGTTCTTC. Residues: CASSLRQGRNSYNEQFF.

The chain combines TRBV28 with TRBJ1-3; 7 bases fit TRBD1. CDR1 and CDR2 from the germline V gene are MDHEN and SYDVKM. Germline trimming cut 7 bases from V and 3 bases from J; bases unmatched to any gene: 6. CDR3 length: 14 amino acids. The CDR3 DNA sequence: TGTGCCAGCACCCAGGGGGGCGTTGGAAACACCATATATTTT. Encoded protein: CASTQGGVGNTIYF.

The chain has TRBV6-2 or TRBV6-3 and TRBJ1-1; 7 bases map to TRBD1. CDR3 size: 15 residues. V lost 4 bases to trimming and J lost 4 bases; unmatched junction nucleotides: 9. Germline V gene lookup returns CDR1 MNHEY and CDR2 SVGEGT. CDR3 sequence: CASSSQSTGITEAFF. For the CDR3, the DNA is TGTGCCAGCAGTTCTCAATCGACAGGGATCACTGAAGCTTTCTTT.

The rearrangement joins TRBV10-3 to TRBJ1-5; D uncertain. CDR1 ENHRY and CDR2 SYGVKD come from the germline V gene. CDR3 length: 14 amino acids. The V gene lost 4 bases and the J gene lost 3 bases, with 10 bases spanning the gap. For the CDR3, the DNA is TGTGCCATCAGTGCTGGAGCGGACAATCAGCCCCAGCATTTT. Translation gives CAISAGADNQPQHF.

The chain uses TRBV13 and TRBJ1-6; TRBD1 matches 12 bases. Germline CDR1 reads PRHDT; CDR2 reads FYEKMQ (reference sequence). CDR3 length: 14 amino acids. Trimming at V came to 5 bases and at J to 10 bases, leaving 3 bases not matched to a gene. CDR3 nucleotides: TGTGCCAGCAGCCGTGGGACAGGGGGCTCACCCCTCCACTTT. Translating it yields CASSRGTGGSPLHF.

The chain has TRBV18 and TRBJ1-1; no reliable D call. The V gene lost 1 base and the J gene lost 4 bases, with 10 bases spanning the gap. The V gene's germline CDR1 is KGHSH and CDR2 LQKENI. The CDR3 covers 14 residues. CDR3: CASSPQGGFTEAFF. CDR3 nucleotides: TGTGCCAGCTCACCACAGGGAGGGTTCACTGAAGCTTTCTTT.